This TCR beta chain was sequenced in a study of blood T cell repertoires in COVID-19. In the original analysis: Nucleated cell counts were estimated from reference gene primer amplification. The method was immunoSEQ multiplex PCR; TCRdb's version includes in-frame clones alone and lacks a portion of them. V and J calls plus clone size are reproduced from that table; the DNA served to infer D and trimming. The sample consists of about 73,000 clones, under 90% of them appearing once. Germline CDR1 reads KGHDR; CDR2 reads SFDVKD. CDR3 size: 12 residues. V was cut by 1 base and J by 9 bases, with 8 bases left in between.

The specimen was peripheral blood. The chain carries TRBV24-1 and TRBJ1-1; D possibly corresponds to TRBD1 (6 bases). The clonotype originates from a woman between 55 and 75 years old with acute or convalescent COVID-19. Written as DNA, the CDR3 is TGTGCCACCAGTGATTTAGACAGGAAAGCTTTCTTT. Translating gives CATSDLDRKAFF.